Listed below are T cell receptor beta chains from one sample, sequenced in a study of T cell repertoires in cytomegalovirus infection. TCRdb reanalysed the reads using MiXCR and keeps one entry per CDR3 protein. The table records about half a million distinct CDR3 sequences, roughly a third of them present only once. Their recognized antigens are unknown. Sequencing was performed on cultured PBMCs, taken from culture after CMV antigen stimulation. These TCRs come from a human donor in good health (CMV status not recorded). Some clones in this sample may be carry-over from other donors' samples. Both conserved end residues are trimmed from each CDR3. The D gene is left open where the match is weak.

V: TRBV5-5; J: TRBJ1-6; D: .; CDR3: ASSLGAGSPLH
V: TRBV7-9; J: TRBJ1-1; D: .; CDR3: ASSSPDSANTEAF
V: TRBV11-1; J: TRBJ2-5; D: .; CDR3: ASSATTPGGETQY
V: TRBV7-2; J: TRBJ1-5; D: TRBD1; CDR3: ASSPLGQSNQPQH
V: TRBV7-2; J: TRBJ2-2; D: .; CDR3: ASIPRSVPGELF
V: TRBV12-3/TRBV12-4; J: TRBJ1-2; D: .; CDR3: ASSEGRANYGYT
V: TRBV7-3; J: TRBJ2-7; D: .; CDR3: ASSLTETEYEQY
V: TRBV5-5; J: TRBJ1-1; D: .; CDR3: ASSWAWGGEAF
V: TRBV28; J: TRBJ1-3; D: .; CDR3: ASSLDVDFSGNTIY
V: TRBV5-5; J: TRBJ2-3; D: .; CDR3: ASSHASSWDRKGDTQY
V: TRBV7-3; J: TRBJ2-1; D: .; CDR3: ASSLVIDSGNEQF
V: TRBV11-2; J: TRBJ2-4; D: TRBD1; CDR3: ASSPGQGASNIQY
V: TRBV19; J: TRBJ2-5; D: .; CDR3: ASSRAPQETQY
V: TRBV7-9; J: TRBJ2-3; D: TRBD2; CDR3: ASSPEASGSADTQY
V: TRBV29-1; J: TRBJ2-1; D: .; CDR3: SHGGLDEQF
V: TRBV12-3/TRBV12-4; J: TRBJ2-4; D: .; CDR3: ASSLGVDIQY
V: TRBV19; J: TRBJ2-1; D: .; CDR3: ASSQQGRNEQF
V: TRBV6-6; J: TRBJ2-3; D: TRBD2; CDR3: ASSYSGLAGLTDTQY
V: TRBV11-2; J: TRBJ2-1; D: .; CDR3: ASSLAGANHSEQF
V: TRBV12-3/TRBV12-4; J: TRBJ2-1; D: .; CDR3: ASTTTSSANEQF
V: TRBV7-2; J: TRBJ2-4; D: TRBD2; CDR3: ASGREGDIQY
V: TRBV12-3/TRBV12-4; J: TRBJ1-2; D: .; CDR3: TSSRMLGST
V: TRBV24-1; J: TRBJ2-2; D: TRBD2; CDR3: ATGGLAGEAGELF
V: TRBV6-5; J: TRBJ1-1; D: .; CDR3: ASSWGGAEAF
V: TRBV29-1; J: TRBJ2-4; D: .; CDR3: SVEGWANIQY
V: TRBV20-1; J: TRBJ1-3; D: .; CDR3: SAPRVGGNTIY
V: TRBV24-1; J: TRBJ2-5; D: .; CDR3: ATSDWAVQETQY
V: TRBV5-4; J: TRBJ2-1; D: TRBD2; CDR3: ASSSPWGGSSYNEQF
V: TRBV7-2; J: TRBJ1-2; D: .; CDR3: ASSLGGKLYGYT
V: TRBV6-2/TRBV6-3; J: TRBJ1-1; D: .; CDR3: ASREYTEAF
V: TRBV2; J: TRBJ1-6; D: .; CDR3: ASSGQSPLH
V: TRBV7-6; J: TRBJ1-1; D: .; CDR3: ASSLESDTEAF
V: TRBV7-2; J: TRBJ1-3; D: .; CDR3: ASSSGPSGLSGNTIY